The 7 T cell receptor beta chains given below trace back to one sample, sequenced in a study of T-cell memory formation after mild COVID-19. TCRdb re-called the 5' RACE reads through MiXCR, storing one row per CDR3 protein. The sample records 550,000 to 700,000 distinct CDR3 sequences, more than 15% being singletons. Specimen: PBMCs or a T cell subset sorted from them (not recorded which). Receptors originate from an adult woman who had mild COVID-19 (a few samples of this study predate the infection). Cell type and time point are not known.

This clonotype occurred a few times. V and J are TRBV5-1 and TRBJ2-1, with 7 bases fitting TRBD1. Germline-derived CDR1 and CDR2 are SGHRS and YFSETQ. Trimming took 4 bases from V and 8 from J; bases not matched to a gene: 6. The CDR3 runs to 13 residues. The CDR3 nucleotides read TGCGCCAGCAGCAGGGACAGTACGGATGAGCAGTTCTTC. It yields the protein CASSRDSTDEQFF.

The table lists this clonotype with a few counts. The rearrangement uses TRBV7-8 and TRBJ1-4, with a tentative D call TRBD1 (6 bases). This CDR3 comprises 14 residues. V shed 4 bases and J shed 6 bases, with 12 bases lying between them. Germline values: CDR1 SGHVS, CDR2 FQNEAQ. CDR3 residues: CASSSDRRDEKLFF. In DNA, the CDR3 is TGTGCCAGCAGCTCGGACAGAAGGGATGAAAAACTGTTTTTT.

This clonotype has just a few counts. This chain uses TRBV6-6 with TRBJ1-2, with a weak D call TRBD1 (6 bases). CDR1 is MNHNY and CDR2 is SVGAGI in the germline V gene (reference sequence). The CDR3 contains 14 residues. The V end was cut by 0 bases, the J end by 4 bases, with 9 bases between. The CDR3: CASSYSRGTYGYTF. Written as DNA, the CDR3 is TGTGCCAGCAGTTACTCGAGGGGGACCTATGGCTACACCTTC.

The CDR3 loop reads CASSQRTGPYEQYF. In DNA, the CDR3 is TGTGCCAGCAGCCAGAGGACAGGGCCCTACGAGCAGTACTTC. V usage is TRBV5-5 and J usage is TRBJ2-7, with 8 bases fitting TRBD1. This CDR3 is 14 amino acids long. Germline CDR1 SGHKS, CDR2 YYEKEE (reference sequence). Trimming cost V 4 bases and J 2 bases; bases outside gene matches: 5.

This CDR3 reads CSADPGTLYTGELFF. The DNA of the CDR3 is TGCAGTGCTGACCCCGGGACTCTTTACACCGGGGAGCTGTTTTTT. The J gene is TRBJ2-2, the V gene TRBV20-1; D might be TRBD2 (6 bases). The CDR3 is made up of 15 amino acids. Trimming left V 5 bases short and J 3 bases short, with 16 bases between. Germline V gene data show CDR1 as DFQATT and CDR2 as SNEGSKA (reference sequence).

CDR3 sequence: CATQPHPRLKQETQYF. CDR3 DNA: TGTGCCACCCAACCCCACCCCCGACTGAAGCAAGAGACCCAGTACTTC. The rearrangement uses TRBV6-6 and TRBJ2-5; no clear D gene. CDR1 MNHNY and CDR2 SVGAGI come from the germline V gene (reference sequence). V was cut by 10 bases and J by 2 bases, with 23 bases left in between. This CDR3 has 16 residues.

This clonotype has just a few counts. The rearrangement uses TRBV7-9 and TRBJ2-1; D call uncertain. V dropped 5 bases and J dropped 7 bases, with 12 bases sitting between them. Germline V gives CDR1 SEHNR, CDR2 FQNEAQ (reference sequence). The CDR3 is 13 residues long. CDR3 in DNA: TGTGCCAGCAGCCTCTCAATGGGAAATGAGCAGTTCTTC. It translates to CASSLSMGNEQFF.